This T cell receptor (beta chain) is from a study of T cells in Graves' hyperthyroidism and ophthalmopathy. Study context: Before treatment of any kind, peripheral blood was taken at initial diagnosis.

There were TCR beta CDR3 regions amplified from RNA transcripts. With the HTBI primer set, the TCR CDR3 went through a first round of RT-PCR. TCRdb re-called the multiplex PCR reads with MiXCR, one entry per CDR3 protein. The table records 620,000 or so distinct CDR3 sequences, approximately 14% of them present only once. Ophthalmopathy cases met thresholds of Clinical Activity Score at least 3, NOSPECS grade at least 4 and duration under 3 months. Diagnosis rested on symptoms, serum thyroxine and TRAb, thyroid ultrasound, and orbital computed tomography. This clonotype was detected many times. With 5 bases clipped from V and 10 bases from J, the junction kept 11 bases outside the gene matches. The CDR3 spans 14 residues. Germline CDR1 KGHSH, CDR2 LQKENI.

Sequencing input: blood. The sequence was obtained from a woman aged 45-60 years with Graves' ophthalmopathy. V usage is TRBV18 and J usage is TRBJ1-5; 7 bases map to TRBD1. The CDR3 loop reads CASSRTGKGYPQHF. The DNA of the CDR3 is TGTGCCAGCTCAAGGACAGGAAAAGGTTACCCCCAGCATTTT.